The 8 T cell receptor beta chains below come from one sample, sequenced in a study of blood T cells in healthy people across ages. PCR was performed a second time for about 7 to 12 cycles using a sample-barcoded 5' primer and a J-beta primer mix. MiXCR was run by TCRdb on the 5' RACE reads, yielding one entry per CDR3 protein. This table holds 800,000 to 1,300,000 distinct CDR3 sequences, roughly 24% found once. The same data also went into a second study, on T cells of mothers and their children.

Sequenced sample: blood. The source is a girl aged 2-15 years in good health.

Only a few counts were recorded for this clonotype. The genes are TRBV12-3 or TRBV12-4 and TRBJ2-1; TRBD2 aligns across 8 bases. TRBJ2-5 explains the end of the DNA better; the J call may be wrong. CDR3 length: 15 residues. The DNA for the CDR3 is TGTGCCAGCAGTTTTAGCGGGAAATCCAAAAAGACCCAGTACTTC. Its protein is CASSFSGKSKKTQYF.

This clonotype was seen repeatedly, ten times or more. This chain joins TRBV11-2 and TRBJ2-3; tentatively, D is TRBD1 (5 bases). Trimming removed 2 bases at V and 6 bases at J, with 6 bases between. CDR3 length: 12 amino acids. Germline CDR1 SGHAT, CDR2 FQNNGV. The CDR3: CASSLKGDTQYF. Here the CDR3 DNA reads TGTGCCAGCAGCTTAAAGGGGGATACGCAGTATTTT.

This clonotype has just a few counts. The chain carries TRBV10-2 and TRBJ2-5; no clear D. The last part of the DNA fits TRBJ2-7 better; the J call may be wrong. CDR3 length: 15 residues. Germline CDR1 WSHSY, CDR2 SAAADI. The CDR3 reads CASSPEARSSYEQYF. Written as DNA, the CDR3 is TGCGCCAGCAGTCCTGAGGCGCGGAGCTCCTACGAGCAGTACTTC.

The chain uses TRBV29-1 and TRBJ1-2, with unresolved D. With 0 bases removed from V and 7 bases from J, the gap between germline ends came to 12 bases. This CDR3 comprises 13 residues. The germline CDR1 and CDR2 sequences are SQVTM and ANQGSEA. Here the CDR3 reads CSVEDTDAFGYTF. Written as DNA, the CDR3 is TGCAGCGTTGAAGACACAGATGCTTTTGGCTACACCTTC.

This CDR3 reads CASNGQDGRTAEKLFF. DNA for the CDR3: TGTGCCAGCAACGGACAGGACGGTAGAACGGCAGAAAAACTGTTTTTT. This chain links TRBV7-9 with TRBJ1-4; 7 positions agree with TRBD1. V lost 7 bases to trimming and J lost 8 bases; unmatched junction nucleotides: 16. CDR1 is SEHNR, CDR2 FQNEAQ, per germline (reference sequence). The CDR3 sequence is 16 residues long. The full variable domain, completed using reference TRBV7-9 and TRBJ1-4, is DTGVSQNPRHKITKRGQNVTFRCDPISEHNRLYWYRQTLGQGPEFLTYFQNEAQLEKSRLLSDRFSAERPKGSFSTLEIQRTEQGDSAMYLCASNGQDGRTAEKLFFGSGTQLSVL.

V and J are TRBV20-1 and TRBJ2-5, with unresolved D. Gene TRBJ2-7 matches the end of the DNA better, so the J call may be wrong. The germline V gene encodes CDR1 DFQATT and CDR2 SNEGSKA (reference sequence). This CDR3 region has 10 residues. The DNA for the CDR3 is TGCAGTGCCTGGGACTACGAGCAGTACTTC. This encodes CSAWDYEQYF.

The chain joins TRBV27 to TRBJ2-1; a possible D gene is TRBD1 (6 bases). Looked up from germline, CDR1 is MNHEY and CDR2 is SMNVEV (reference sequence). The germline V and J ends were trimmed by 1 base and 14 bases, with 24 bases remaining between them. CDR3 length: 16 amino acids. The CDR3 sequence is CASSLLYGGGLLFEFF. CDR3 coding DNA: TGTGCCAGCAGTTTATTATATGGGGGCGGTCTTCTATTTGAGTTCTTC.

The V gene is TRBV20-1, the J gene TRBJ2-1, with 10 bases fitting TRBD2. The CDR3 contains 14 residues. The V segment lost 5 bases and the J segment 7 bases; nucleotides outside the gene matches: 8. Germline CDR1 and CDR2: DFQATT and SNEGSKA (reference sequence). The CDR3: CSAPSGGGPNEQFF. Written as DNA, the CDR3 is TGCAGTGCTCCGAGCGGGGGGGGGCCGAATGAGCAGTTCTTC.